Presented here are 32 T cell receptor beta chains from one specimen sequenced in a study of human T cells and chemical hapten exposure. TCRdb ran MiXCR on the RACE reads and lists one entry per CDR3 protein. The sample holds 90,000 to 110,000 distinct CDR3 sequences, around 35% seen once. Time point in this sample: patch test 3, about 24 weeks after DPC sensitization. Indicated treatment: therapeutic diphenylcyclopropenone sensitization with weekly scalp DPC. Sample: whole blood, taken in connection with sensitization to the hapten diphenylcyclopropenone (DPC). Receptor source: a man between 40 and 49 years old with alopecia areata. Some clones in this sample may be carry-over from other donors' samples.

This chain uses TRBV28 with TRBJ2-3; D ambiguous. Germline V CDR1 and CDR2: MDHEN, SYDVKM. Trimming cost V 2 bases and J 2 bases, with 11 bases left between them. CDR3 size: 15 residues. The CDR3 sequence is CASSLITRLTDTQYF. The CDR3 bases are TGTGCCAGCAGTTTAATCACCAGACTCACAGATACGCAGTATTTT.

This rearrangement joins TRBV20-1 to TRBJ2-3; 13 nucleotides line up with TRBD2. J was trimmed by 6 bases and V by 3 bases; bases with no gene match: 6. The germline CDR1 and CDR2 sequences are DFQATT and SNEGSKA (reference sequence). The CDR3 runs 15 residues. The CDR3 DNA sequence: TGCAGTGCTAGTACTAGCGGGAGGGCCTCGGATACGCAGTATTTT. As protein: CSASTSGRASDTQYF.

This clonotype was counted a few times. The J gene is TRBJ2-3, the V gene TRBV4-1; TRBD1 matches 7 bases. The V and J ends lost 4 bases and 2 bases, in that order; junction bases with no gene match: 6. CDR3 size: 15 residues. Germline CDR1 and CDR2: MGHRA and YSYEKL. The CDR3 spells CASSRDRVLTDTQYF. CDR3 DNA: TGCGCCAGCAGCCGAGACAGGGTTCTCACAGATACGCAGTATTTT.

The chain has TRBV14 and TRBJ1-5; no clear D. The V gene lost 4 bases and the J gene lost 9 bases, with 13 bases spanning the gap. Germline assignment: CDR1 SGHDN and CDR2 FVKESK. This CDR3 spans 13 amino acids. This CDR3 is CASSRGGNAPQHF. For the CDR3, the DNA is TGTGCCAGCAGCCGAGGTGGTAATGCGCCCCAGCATTTT.

The chain recombines TRBV12-2 with TRBJ2-7; the D segment call TRBD1 is taken from the table without a DNA check. TRBV12-2 constitutes a pseudogene. This CDR3 spans 18 amino acids. CDR3 nucleotide sequence: TGTGCAAGTCGCTCCCCACAACGGACCGGCAGGACAGCCCACGAGCAGTACTTC. Protein sequence: CASRSPQRTGRTAHEQYF.

This rearrangement joins TRBV28 to TRBJ1-1; D remains unclear. V lost 6 bases to trimming and J lost 7 bases, with 15 bases between them. Germline assignment: CDR1 MDHEN and CDR2 SYDVKM. This CDR3 has 13 residues. CDR3 in DNA: TGTGCCAGCAGCACCCAAACGGTATTTGAAGCTTTCTTT. Protein: CASSTQTVFEAFF.

The rearrangement joins TRBV7-3 to TRBJ2-5, with D perhaps given as TRBD1 or TRBD2 (5 bases each). The V gene lost 5 bases and the J gene lost 5 bases, with 12 bases spanning the gap. CDR1 and CDR2 from the germline V gene are SGHTA and FQGTGA. The CDR3 contains 13 residues. CDR3 in amino acids: CASSGDPRETQYF. CDR3 DNA: TGTGCCAGCAGCGGGGACCCCCGGGAGACCCAGTACTTC.

A note on this clonotype: At one boundary the junction diverges from the germline segment, which might be a read error. The chain couples TRBV7-8 to TRBJ2-5, with 7 nucleotides matching TRBD1. Germline assignment: CDR1 SGHVS and CDR2 FQNEAQ. The CDR3 loop spans 13 amino acids. The CDR3 DNA is TGTGCCAGCAGCAAAGGACAGGAGGAGACCCGGTACTTC. Its protein is CASSKGQEETRYF.

The chain has TRBV20-1 and TRBJ2-3; D could derive from TRBD1 or TRBD2 (5 bases each). CDR1 is DFQATT and CDR2 is SNEGSKA in the germline V gene (reference sequence). The CDR3 length is 13 residues. V dropped 1 base and J dropped 3 bases, with 8 bases sitting between them. CDR3 sequence: CSARVGGTDTQYF. DNA for the CDR3: TGCAGTGCTAGAGTTGGGGGTACAGATACGCAGTATTTT.

CDR3 bases: TGTGCCAGTAGTTCCCGGCAAAACATTCAGTACTTC. Protein sequence: CASSSRQNIQYF. This chain connects TRBV19 to TRBJ2-4; D is unresolved. Germline lookup yields CDR1 LNHDA and CDR2 SQIVND (reference sequence). Trimming cost V 5 bases and J 5 bases, with 7 bases left between them. The CDR3 is made up of 12 amino acids. Full variable domain (outside the CDR3, taken from reference TRBV19 and TRBJ2-4): DGGITQSPKYLFRKEGQNVTLSCEQNLNHDAMYWYRQDPGQGLRLIYYSQIVNDFQKGDIAEGYSVSREKKESFPLTVTSAQKNPTAFYLCASSSRQNIQYFGAGTRLSVL.

The chain couples TRBV7-9 to TRBJ2-3; 13 bases match TRBD2. The germline gives CDR1 SEHNR, CDR2 FQNEAQ (reference sequence). The V gene end was trimmed by 2 bases and the J gene end by 4 bases; junction bases not matched to a gene: 3. CDR3 size: 16 residues. CDR3: CASSLRTSGSSDTQYF. The CDR3 DNA is TGTGCCAGCAGCTTACGGACTAGCGGGAGCTCAGATACGCAGTATTTT.

This clonotype was seen only once. This chain uses TRBV18 with TRBJ1-2; no definite D call. Germline CDR1 and CDR2: KGHSH and LQKENI. This CDR3 spans 13 amino acids. V was clipped by 3 bases and J by 1 base, with 6 bases between them. The CDR3 loop is CASSPDNNYGYTF. For the CDR3, the DNA is TGTGCCAGCTCACCCGACAATAACTATGGCTACACCTTC.

This clonotype was counted between two and nine times. This chain joins TRBV24-1 and TRBJ2-2, with no clear D. Deletions cut 9 bases from V and 5 bases from J, with 9 bases between. CDR1 is KGHDR, CDR2 SFDVKD, per germline. The CDR3 has 12 amino acids. The CDR3 bases are TGTGCCACCGGCTTAAGGACCGGGGAGCTGTTTTTT. Translated, it gives CATGLRTGELFF.

The V gene is TRBV6-5, the J gene TRBJ2-7; tentatively, D is TRBD1 or TRBD2 (6 bases each). This CDR3 comprises 14 residues. Germline V gene lookup returns CDR1 MNHEY and CDR2 SVGAGI. Trimming removed 2 bases from V and 1 base from J, with 9 bases in between. DNA for the CDR3: TGTGCCAGCAGTTACCGGAGGGGGTCCTACGAGCAGTACTTC. Encoded protein: CASSYRRGSYEQYF.

This clonotype was seen a few times. The chain is built from TRBV7-9 and TRBJ2-1; unclear D gene. Germline CDR1 reads SEHNR; CDR2 reads FQNEAQ (reference sequence). Trimming took off 5 bases at V and 6 bases at J, with 14 bases between the two ends. There are 14 residues in the CDR3. The CDR3 region has the DNA TGTGCCAGCAGCCCCAGTGGACGTCTCAATGAGCAGTTCTTC. Translating it yields CASSPSGRLNEQFF.

The gene calls are TRBV25-1 and TRBJ2-2, with 12 bases lining up with TRBD2. Germline values: CDR1 MGHDK, CDR2 SYGVNS. Trimming removed 1 base from V and 5 bases from J; junction bases left unmatched: 5. This CDR3 spans 17 amino acids. The CDR3 DNA reads TGTGCCAGCAGTGAATCTATAGGACTAGCGGGAACCGGGGAGCTGTTTTTT. It translates to CASSESIGLAGTGELFF.

CDR3 region: CASSWGGSGANVLTF. CDR3 DNA sequence: TGTGCCAGCAGCTGGGGGGGCTCTGGGGCCAACGTCCTGACTTTC. The chain has TRBV6-2 or TRBV6-3 and TRBJ2-6; 7 bases fit TRBD2. Germline V gene data show CDR1 as MNHEY and CDR2 as SVGEGT. The CDR3 consists of 15 residues. V lost 6 bases to trimming and J lost 0 bases; unmatched junction nucleotides: 2.

This clonotype was observed a handful of times. The gene calls are TRBV2 and TRBJ2-5; D is undetermined. This CDR3 region has 12 residues. Trimming took 8 bases from V and 4 from J, leaving 11 bases between them. Germline loops: CDR1 SNHLY, CDR2 FYNNEI. As DNA, the CDR3 is TGTGCCAGCTCTGGAGTGGGAGAGACCCAGTACTTC. It encodes CASSGVGETQYF.

J is TRBJ2-7 and V is TRBV7-2; D is uncertain. The germline V and J ends were trimmed by 2 bases and 7 bases, with 12 bases remaining between them. Germline-derived CDR1 and CDR2 are SGHTA and FQGNSA. The CDR3 runs to 13 residues. As DNA, the CDR3 is TGTGCCAGCAGCTTAATAGGTGGAAATGAGCAGTACTTC. This encodes CASSLIGGNEQYF.

This rearrangement joins TRBV3-1 to TRBJ2-4; TRBD2 is a possible D gene (5 bases). V gave up 1 base and J gave up 7 bases, with 11 bases separating them. This CDR3 region has 14 residues. Per the germline V gene, CDR1 is LGHDT and CDR2 is YNNKEL (reference sequence). CDR3 residues: CASSQARVSNIQYF. The CDR3 DNA reads TGTGCCAGCAGCCAAGCGAGGGTGTCGAACATTCAGTACTTC. The entire variable domain, with the rest obtained from reference TRBV3-1 and TRBJ2-4, is as follows: DTAVSQTPKYLVTQMGNDKSIKCEQNLGHDTMYWYKQDSKKFLKIMFSYNNKELIINETVPNRFSPKSPDKAHLNLHINSLELGDSAVYFCASSQARVSNIQYFGAGTRLSVL.

This clonotype has just a few counts. V usage is TRBV20-1 and J usage is TRBJ2-7, with 9 bases matching TRBD1. The CDR3 is made up of 12 amino acids. Germline V lookup: CDR1 DFQATT, CDR2 SNEGSKA (reference sequence). DNA for the CDR3: TGCAGCTCAAGACAGGGGGACTACGAGCAGTACGTC. Protein: CSSRQGDYEQYV.

The V call is TRBV29-1, the J call TRBJ2-3; 8 bases agree with TRBD1. CDR1 and CDR2 from the germline V gene are SQVTM and ANQGSEA. The CDR3 extends over 16 amino acids. V was pared by 4 bases and J by 4 bases, with 13 bases of the junction left unmatched. The CDR3 DNA follows: TGCAGCGTTGTAAACTCTCTGACAGGGGACGCAGATACGCAGTATTTT. It encodes CSVVNSLTGDADTQYF.

The chain couples TRBV7-2 to TRBJ2-3; no firm D call. Trimming pared 4 bases from V and 4 bases from J, leaving 12 bases between. CDR3 size: 14 residues. Germline V CDR1 and CDR2: SGHTA, FQGNSA. The DNA of the CDR3 is TGTGCCAGCAGCTCCCCCCCAAGGCCAGATACGCAGTATTTT. This encodes CASSSPPRPDTQYF.

The gene calls are TRBV14 and TRBJ2-3, with D perhaps matching TRBD2 (5 bases). The CDR3 is 12 amino acids. The germline V gene encodes CDR1 SGHDN and CDR2 FVKESK. Trimming removed 6 bases at V and 4 bases at J, with 8 bases between. CDR3 amino acids: CASSRTADTQYF. The CDR3 region has the DNA TGTGCCAGCAGTCGGACTGCAGATACGCAGTATTTT.

This clonotype was seen a few times. The gene calls are TRBV6-6 and TRBJ1-2; a weak D match, TRBD1 (6 bases). Germline CDR1 reads MNHNY; CDR2 reads SVGAGI (reference sequence). The CDR3 is made up of 14 amino acids. V gave up 6 bases and J gave up 8 bases, with 19 bases separating them. The CDR3 loop is CASSLGRGTGGYTF. The CDR3 DNA sequence: TGTGCCAGCAGCTTAGGCAGGGGTACGGGCGGCTACACCTTC.

This chain uses TRBV7-8 with TRBJ2-1; D not resolved. From germline, CDR1 is SGHVS and CDR2 FQNEAQ. The CDR3 contains 13 residues. Trimming stripped 1 base from V and 8 bases from J, with 9 bases between. The CDR3 region has the DNA TGTGCCAGCAGCTTAGGTGGTAGCTATGAGCAGTTCTTC. Protein sequence: CASSLGGSYEQFF.

This clonotype was detected only once. The rearrangement uses TRBV20-1 and TRBJ2-3; 9 nucleotides match TRBD1. The germline V gene encodes CDR1 DFQATT and CDR2 SNEGSKA (reference sequence). Losses at the gene ends were 4 bases for V and 6 bases for J; bases not matched to a gene: 11. The length of the CDR3 is 15 residues. The CDR3 nucleotides read TGCAGTGCTACTACCGGGACAGGGTTTCCCGATACGCAGTATTTT. Translated, it gives CSATTGTGFPDTQYF.

This sequence joins TRBV9 and TRBJ2-6, with 11 bases fitting TRBD1. CDR3 length: 15 amino acids. Germline loops: CDR1 SGDLS, CDR2 YYNGEE. V was pared by 4 bases and J by 8 bases, with 5 bases of the junction left unmatched. DNA of the CDR3: TGTGCCAGCAGCCCGGGGGACAGGGGGTCCAACGTCCTGACTTTC. It translates to CASSPGDRGSNVLTF. Looking up the rest from reference TRBV9 and TRBJ2-6 gives the full variable domain: DSGVTQTPKHLITATGQRVTLRCSPRSGDLSVYWYQQSLDQGLQFLIQYYNGEERAKGNILERFSAQQFPDLHSELNLSSLELGDSALYFCASSPGDRGSNVLTFGAGSRLTVL.

The V and J genes are TRBV6-2 or TRBV6-3 and TRBJ2-5, with a weak D call TRBD2 (5 bases). V was pared by 7 bases and J by 5 bases, with 17 bases between. This CDR3 contains 14 residues. CDR1 MNHEY and CDR2 SVGEGT come from the germline V gene. The CDR3, as DNA: TGTGCCAGCACCCTAGGAGGTAGCGCTGAGACCCAGTACTTC. Residues: CASTLGGSAETQYF.

This clonotype showed up just a few times. J is TRBJ1-1 and V is TRBV10-2, with D uncertain. Germline assignment: CDR1 WSHSY and CDR2 SAAADI. The CDR3 contains 12 residues. The V end was cut by 0 bases, the J end by 5 bases, with 4 bases between. Written as DNA, the CDR3 is TGCGCCAGCAGTGAGTCTCGAACTGAAGCTTTCTTT. It codes for CASSESRTEAFF.

Comment on this clonotype: Its ends do not fully match the called genes, so a read error is possible. This chain uses TRBV20-1 with TRBJ2-5, with 9 bases matching TRBD2. This CDR3 has 16 residues. The germline CDR1 and CDR2 sequences are DFQATT and SNEGSKA (reference sequence). The CDR3 nucleotides are TGCAGTGCTAGAGATAGACTAGCGGAGATCCAAAAGACCCAGTACTTC. Residues: CSARDRLAEIQKTQYF.

The V and J genes are TRBV6-6 and TRBJ1-2, with D tentatively TRBD1 (5 bases). The CDR3 sequence is 14 residues long. Germline V lookup: CDR1 MNHNY, CDR2 SVGAGI (reference sequence). The V and J ends lost 8 bases and 4 bases respectively, with 17 bases between them. CDR3 amino acids: CASSDRGEGYGYTF. DNA of the CDR3: TGTGCCAGCTCTGATCGGGGGGAAGGCTATGGCTACACCTTC.